This TCR beta chain was identified during a study of T cell responses to AZD1222 COVID-19 vaccine. The repertoire was sequenced with immunoSEQ multiplex PCR; TCRdb's copy has only in-frame clones and lacks some. The sample lists about 140,000 clones, about 91% occurring once. Germline CDR1 is MDHEN and CDR2 is SYDVKM. The length of the CDR3 is 14 residues. V lost 2 bases and J lost 3, with 11 bases in between. This clonotype was sampled from an adult in good health. The specimen comprised peripheral blood, sampled on day 0 of AZD1222 vaccination. This sequence joins TRBV28 and TRBJ2-7; perhaps TRBD1 as D (6 bases). CDR3 nucleotide sequence: TGTGCCAGCAGTTTAAGGCAGGGGCTCTACGAGCAGTACTTC. As protein: CASSLRQGLYEQYF. The full variable domain, with the rest looked up from reference TRBV28 and TRBJ2-7, is DVKVTQSSRYLVKRTGEKVFLECVQDMDHENMFWYRQDPGLGLRLIYFSYDVKMKEKGDIPEGYSVSREKKERFSLILESASTNQTSMYLCASSLRQGLYEQYFGPGTRLTVT.